This TCR beta chain emerged from a study of cytomegalovirus exposure and HLA in healthy donors. A remark on this clone: The target antigen is unknown.

Whole-study results and caveats: Segments of the TCR beta V type were, in most cases, productive about 87% or about 30% of the time in an earlier analysis. Most TCR sequences proved rare, with some public TCRs found in many donors.

This CDR3 comprises 15 residues. Germline V gene data show CDR1 as MNHEY and CDR2 as SVGAGI. After removal of 5 bases from V and 0 bases from J, the junction contained 4 bases not matched to a gene. It was with 60 Vbeta and 13 Jbeta primers that the PCR ran. Some clones are missing from TCRdb's copy, which holds only in-frame ones; the method was immunoSEQ multiplex PCR. The sample shows 100,000 to 150,000 clones, roughly 78% of them seen only once. The sequence derives from a man aged 25-45 years in good health and CMV-seropositive. The sequenced sample was PBMCs. The V and J genes are TRBV6-5 and TRBJ1-5; TRBD1 matches at 7 bases. This CDR3 is CASSPQGDSNQPQHF. For the CDR3, the DNA is TGTGCCAGCAGTCCTCAGGGGGATAGCAATCAGCCCCAGCATTTT.